This T cell receptor beta chain was observed in a study of monozygotic twins with inflammatory bowel disease. Overall study findings and caveats: People with IBD had fewer clonotypes in common with others than healthy twins did, especially with disease activity. Twins classed as concordant or discordant showed no difference in repertoire similarity, possibly from limited power.

UMIs were attached via template switching, each with a 6-nucleotide sample barcode. After re-calling the 5' RACE reads, TCRdb lists one entry per CDR3 protein, DNA absent. The table lists 300,000 to 450,000 distinct CDR3 sequences. The germline gives CDR1 SGDLS, CDR2 YYNGEE. The CDR3 has 14 residues. In the case of this clonotype: Its antigen is not identified.

Sequencing was done on a sample of blood. The chain couples TRBV9 to TRBJ2-7; lacking DNA, the TRBD1 call made by TCRdb goes unchecked. This receptor was taken from a human donor with ulcerative colitis or Crohn's disease, or a healthy co-twin of an affected twin (not recorded which). CDR3 sequence: CASSVGGHNYEQYF.